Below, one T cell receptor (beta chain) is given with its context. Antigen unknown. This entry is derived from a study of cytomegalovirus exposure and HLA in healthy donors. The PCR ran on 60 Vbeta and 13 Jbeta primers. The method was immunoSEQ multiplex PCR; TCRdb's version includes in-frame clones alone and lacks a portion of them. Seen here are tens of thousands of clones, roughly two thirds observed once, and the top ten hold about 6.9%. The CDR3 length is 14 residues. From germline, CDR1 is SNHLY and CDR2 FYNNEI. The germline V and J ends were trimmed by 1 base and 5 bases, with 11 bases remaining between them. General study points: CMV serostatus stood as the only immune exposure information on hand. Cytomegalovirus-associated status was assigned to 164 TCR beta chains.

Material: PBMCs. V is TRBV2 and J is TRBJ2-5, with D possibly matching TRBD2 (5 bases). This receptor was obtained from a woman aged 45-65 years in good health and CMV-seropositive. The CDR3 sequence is CASSEGQRRETQYF. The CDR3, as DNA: TGTGCCAGCAGTGAAGGGCAGAGGAGGGAGACCCAGTACTTC.